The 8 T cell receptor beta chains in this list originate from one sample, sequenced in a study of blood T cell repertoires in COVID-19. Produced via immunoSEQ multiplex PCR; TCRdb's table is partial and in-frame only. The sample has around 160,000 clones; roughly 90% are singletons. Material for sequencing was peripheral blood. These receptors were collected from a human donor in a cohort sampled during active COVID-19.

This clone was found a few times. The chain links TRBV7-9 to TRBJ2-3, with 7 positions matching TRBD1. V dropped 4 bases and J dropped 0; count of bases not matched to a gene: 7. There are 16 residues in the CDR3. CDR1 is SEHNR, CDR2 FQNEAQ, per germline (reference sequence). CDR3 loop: CASSSQGLRSTDTQYF. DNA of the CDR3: TGTGCCAGCAGCTCACAGGGGTTAAGGAGCACAGATACGCAGTATTTT.

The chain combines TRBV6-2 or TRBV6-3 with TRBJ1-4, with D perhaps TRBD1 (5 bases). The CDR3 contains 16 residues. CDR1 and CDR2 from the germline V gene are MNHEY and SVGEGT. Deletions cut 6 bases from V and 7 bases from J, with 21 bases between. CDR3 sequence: CASSTGGGTFGEKLFF. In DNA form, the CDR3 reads TGTGCCAGCAGCACCGGGGGGGGGACCTTCGGTGAAAAACTGTTTTTT.

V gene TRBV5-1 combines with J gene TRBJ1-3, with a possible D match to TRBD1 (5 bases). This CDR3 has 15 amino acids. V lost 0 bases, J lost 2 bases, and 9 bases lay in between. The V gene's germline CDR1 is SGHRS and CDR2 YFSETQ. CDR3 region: CASSLGSGTGNTIYF. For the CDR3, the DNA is TGCGCCAGCAGCTTGGGATCAGGGACTGGAAACACCATATATTTT.

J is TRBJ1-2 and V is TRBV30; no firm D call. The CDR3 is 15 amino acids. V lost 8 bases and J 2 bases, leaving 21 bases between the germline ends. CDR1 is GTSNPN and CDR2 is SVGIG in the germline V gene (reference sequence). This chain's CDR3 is CALKDVMGRNYGYTF. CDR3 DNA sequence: TGTGCCCTAAAGGATGTAATGGGCCGAAACTATGGCTACACCTTC.

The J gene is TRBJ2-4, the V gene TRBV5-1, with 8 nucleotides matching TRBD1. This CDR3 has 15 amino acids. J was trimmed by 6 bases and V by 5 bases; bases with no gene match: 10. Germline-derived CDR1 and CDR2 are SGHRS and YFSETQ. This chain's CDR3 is CASRQGTGVANIQYF. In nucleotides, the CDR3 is TGCGCCAGCAGACAAGGGACAGGCGTGGCAAACATTCAGTACTTC.

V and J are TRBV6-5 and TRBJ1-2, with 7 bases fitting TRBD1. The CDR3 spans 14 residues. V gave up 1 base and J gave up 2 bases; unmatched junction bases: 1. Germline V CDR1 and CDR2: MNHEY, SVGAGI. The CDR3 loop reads CASSYLGQNYGYTF. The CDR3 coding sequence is TGTGCCAGCAGTTACTTGGGACAGAACTATGGCTACACCTTC.

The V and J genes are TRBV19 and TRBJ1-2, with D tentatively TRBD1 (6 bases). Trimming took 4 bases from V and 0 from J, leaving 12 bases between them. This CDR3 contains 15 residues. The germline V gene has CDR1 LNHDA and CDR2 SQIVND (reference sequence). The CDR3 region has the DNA TGTGCCAGTAGTACCCGACGGACAGCTAACTATGGCTACACCTTC. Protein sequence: CASSTRRTANYGYTF.

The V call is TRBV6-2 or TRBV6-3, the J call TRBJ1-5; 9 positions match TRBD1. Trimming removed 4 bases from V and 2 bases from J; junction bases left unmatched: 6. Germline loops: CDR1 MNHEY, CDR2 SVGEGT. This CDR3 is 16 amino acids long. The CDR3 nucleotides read TGTGCCAGCAGTTCAGCGGGACAGGGCCGCAATCAGCCCCAGCATTTT. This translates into CASSSAGQGRNQPQHF.